This record concerns one T cell receptor (beta chain) sequence. Antigen: not known. The CDR3 loop spans 15 amino acids. V lost 3 bases to trimming and J lost 0 bases; unmatched junction nucleotides: 5. Germline assignment: CDR1 DFQATT and CDR2 SNEGSKA (reference sequence). An equimolar mix of two oligonucleotides served as the beta constant-region primer for TRBC1 and TRBC2. TCRdb re-derived calls from the UMI-ligation and nested PCR reads in MiXCR, one entry per CDR3 protein. This table has 100,000 or so distinct CDR3 sequences, approximately 6.5% appearing once. CD4+ T cell IFNgamma after overnight CMV lysate exposure gave donor CMV status. These data are taken from a study of naive and memory T cell subsets. Study-level results: In CD4 and CD8 cells, diversity dropped from naive through EMRA.

The chain combines TRBV20-1 with TRBJ2-1, with 7 positions matching TRBD2. Sequencing input: central memory CD4+ T cells from blood. The clonotype comes from a human donor in good health. The CDR3 spells CSASLADNSYNEQFF. The DNA of the CDR3 is TGCAGTGCTAGCCTAGCGGACAACTCCTACAATGAGCAGTTCTTC.